This T cell receptor beta chain is from a study of cytomegalovirus exposure and HLA in healthy donors. Primers: 60 Vbeta forward and 13 Jbeta reverse. Source study methods: Some 9.9 million of 80 million to 85 million unique TCR beta chains were shared, per a later count. The protocol was immunoSEQ multiplex PCR, while the TCRdb copy is restricted to in-frame clones and leaves out a portion. The V and J calls and the clone size are those of that table, but D and trimming were determined from the DNA. The table includes about 77,000 clones, roughly four fifths detected once. From germline, CDR1 is SNHLY and CDR2 FYNNEI. V was clipped by 0 bases and J by 5 bases; unmatched bases: 6. The length of the CDR3 is 16 residues.

This TCR was sampled from a man in his forties or fifties in good health and CMV-seronegative. Material for sequencing was PBMCs. The chain uses TRBV2 and TRBJ2-2, with 7 positions matching TRBD1. The CDR3 DNA sequence: TGTGCCAGCAGTGAAGCGGAAGACAGGGATACCGGGGAGCTGTTTTTT. Its translation: CASSEAEDRDTGELFF.